Included here is one T cell receptor (beta chain) sequence, with context. Its antigen is not known. TCRdb's table, derived via immunoSEQ multiplex PCR, lists solely in-frame clones and lacks some. This table holds approximately 47,000 clones, around 86% found once. The data derive from a study of OX40 agonist ivuxolimab in advanced cancers. Across the whole study: The diagnoses of dose-escalation patients were hepatocellular carcinoma, melanoma, renal cell or head and neck cancer. Study-wide results and limits: Partly responding patients at 0.1-3.0 mg/kg showed some of the smallest clonal expansion.

Trimming took 0 bases from V and 2 from J, leaving 5 bases between them. Germline values: CDR1 LGHNA, CDR2 YSLEER. This CDR3 has 15 residues. The chain uses TRBV4-3 and TRBJ2-6, with D unresolved. Sequenced material: CD4+ or CD8+ T cells sorted from blood, taken in a trial of the OX40 agonist ivuxolimab. The source of this sequence is an adult with an advanced solid tumor such as melanoma, head and neck, liver or kidney cancer. In DNA, the CDR3 is TGCGCCAGCAGCCAAGAACAGACTGGGGCCAACGTCCTGACTTTC. Translating gives CASSQEQTGANVLTF.